The T cell receptor (beta chain) described here comes from a study of blood T cell repertoires in COVID-19. TCRdb's copy holds only in-frame clones and misses some; the assay was immunoSEQ multiplex PCR. Among around 140,000 clones listed, 87% were seen once. The CDR3 is made up of 15 amino acids. V was shortened by 0 bases and J by 7 bases, with 13 bases between the two germline ends. CDR1 and CDR2 from the germline V gene are KGHSH and LQKENI. The source material was PBMCs or T cells enriched from blood (not recorded which). V and J are TRBV18 and TRBJ2-1; D perhaps matches TRBD2 (5 bases). The source of this sequence is a man aged 60 to 69 who had recovered from COVID-19. This CDR3 is CASSPPYGRGNEQFF. The CDR3 nucleotides are TGTGCCAGCTCACCACCCTATGGTCGGGGTAATGAGCAGTTCTTC.